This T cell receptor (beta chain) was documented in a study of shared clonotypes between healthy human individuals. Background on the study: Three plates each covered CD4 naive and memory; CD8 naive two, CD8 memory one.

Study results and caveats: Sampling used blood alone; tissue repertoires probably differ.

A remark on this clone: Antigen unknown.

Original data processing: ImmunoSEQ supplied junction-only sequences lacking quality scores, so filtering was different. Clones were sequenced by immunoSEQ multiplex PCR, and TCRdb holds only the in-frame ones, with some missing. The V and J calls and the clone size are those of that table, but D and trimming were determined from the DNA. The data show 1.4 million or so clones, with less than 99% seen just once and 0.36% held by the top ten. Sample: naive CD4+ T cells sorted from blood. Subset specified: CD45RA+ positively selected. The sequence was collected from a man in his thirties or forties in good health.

The CDR3 sequence is CASRKGDRVFHEQYF. Written as DNA, the CDR3 is TGCGCCAGCAGGAAAGGGGACAGGGTTTTCCACGAGCAGTACTTC. This sequence joins TRBV10-2 and TRBJ2-7, with TRBD1 identical over 9 bases. The V gene's germline CDR1 is WSHSY and CDR2 SAAADI. This CDR3 is built from 15 residues. The V gene end was trimmed by 6 bases and the J gene end by 5 bases; junction bases not matched to a gene: 11.